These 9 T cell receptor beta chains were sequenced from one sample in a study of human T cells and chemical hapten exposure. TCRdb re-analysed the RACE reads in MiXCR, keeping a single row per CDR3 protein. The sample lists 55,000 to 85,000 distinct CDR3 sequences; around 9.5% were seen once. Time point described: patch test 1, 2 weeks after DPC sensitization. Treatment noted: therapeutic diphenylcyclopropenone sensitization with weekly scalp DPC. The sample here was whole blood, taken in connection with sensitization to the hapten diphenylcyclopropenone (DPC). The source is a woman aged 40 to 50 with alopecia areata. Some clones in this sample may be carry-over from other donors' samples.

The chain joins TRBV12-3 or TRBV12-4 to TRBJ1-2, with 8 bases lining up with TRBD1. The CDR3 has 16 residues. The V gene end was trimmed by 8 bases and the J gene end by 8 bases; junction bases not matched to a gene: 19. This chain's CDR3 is CASLSGPTGDWGGYTF. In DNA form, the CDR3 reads TGTGCCAGCCTCTCCGGGCCGACAGGGGACTGGGGAGGCTACACCTTC.

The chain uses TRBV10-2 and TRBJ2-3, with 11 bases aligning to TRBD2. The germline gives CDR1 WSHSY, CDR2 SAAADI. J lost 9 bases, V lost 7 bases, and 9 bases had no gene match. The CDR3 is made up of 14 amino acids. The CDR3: CASNIAGGQETQYF. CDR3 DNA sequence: TGCGCCAGCAACATAGCGGGGGGGCAGGAGACGCAGTATTTT.

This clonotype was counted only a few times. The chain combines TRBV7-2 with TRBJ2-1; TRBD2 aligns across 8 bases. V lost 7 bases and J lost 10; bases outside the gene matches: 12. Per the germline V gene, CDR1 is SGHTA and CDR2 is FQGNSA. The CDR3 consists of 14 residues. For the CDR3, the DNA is TGTGCCAGCATAAGCGGGGGCCCCCGACGGGAGCAGTTCTTC. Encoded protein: CASISGGPRREQFF.

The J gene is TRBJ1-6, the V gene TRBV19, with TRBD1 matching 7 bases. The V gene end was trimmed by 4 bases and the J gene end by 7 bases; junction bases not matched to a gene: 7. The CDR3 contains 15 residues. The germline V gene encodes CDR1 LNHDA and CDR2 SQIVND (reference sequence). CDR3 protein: CASSTTTGFNSPLHF. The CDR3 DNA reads TGTGCCAGTAGTACCACGACAGGGTTCAATTCACCCCTCCACTTT.

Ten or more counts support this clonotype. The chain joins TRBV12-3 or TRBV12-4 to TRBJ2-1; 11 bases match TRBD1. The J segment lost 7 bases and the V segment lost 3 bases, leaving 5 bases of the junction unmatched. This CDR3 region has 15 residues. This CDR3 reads CASSLGQGVANEQFF. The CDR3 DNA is TGTGCCAGCAGTTTGGGACAGGGGGTTGCGAATGAGCAGTTCTTC.

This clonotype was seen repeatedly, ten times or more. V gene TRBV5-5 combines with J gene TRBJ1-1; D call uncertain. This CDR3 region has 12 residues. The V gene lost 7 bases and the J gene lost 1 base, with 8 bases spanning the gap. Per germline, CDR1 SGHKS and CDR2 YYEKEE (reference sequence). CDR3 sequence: CASLRENTEAFF. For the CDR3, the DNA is TGTGCCAGCTTGAGGGAGAACACTGAAGCTTTCTTT.

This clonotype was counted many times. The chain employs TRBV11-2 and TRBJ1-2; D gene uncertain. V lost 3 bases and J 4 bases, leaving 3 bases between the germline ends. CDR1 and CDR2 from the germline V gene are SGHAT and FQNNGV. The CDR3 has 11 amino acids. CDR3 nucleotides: TGTGCCAGCAGCTTCCGCTATGGCTACACCTTC. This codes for CASSFRYGYTF. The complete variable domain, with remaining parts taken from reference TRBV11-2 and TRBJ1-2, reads EAGVAQSPRYKIIEKRQSVAFWCNPISGHATLYWYQQILGQGPKLLIQFQNNGVVDDSQLPKDRFSAERLKGVDSTLKIQPAKLEDSAVYLCASSFRYGYTFGSGTRLTVV.

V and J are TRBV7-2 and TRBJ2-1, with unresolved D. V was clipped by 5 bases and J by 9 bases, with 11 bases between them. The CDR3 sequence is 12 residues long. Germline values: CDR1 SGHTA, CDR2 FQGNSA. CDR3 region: CASSVSWSEQFF. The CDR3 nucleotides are TGTGCCAGCAGCGTCTCCTGGAGTGAGCAGTTCTTC.

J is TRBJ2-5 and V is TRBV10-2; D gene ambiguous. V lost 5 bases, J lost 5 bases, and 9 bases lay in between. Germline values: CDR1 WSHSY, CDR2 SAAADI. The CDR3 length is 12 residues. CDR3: CASSPQTETQYF. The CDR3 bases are TGCGCCAGCAGTCCCCAGACGGAGACCCAGTACTTC.